Following are 31 T cell receptor beta chains from one sample sequenced in a study of cytomegalovirus exposure and HLA in healthy donors. Researchers ran the PCR with 60 Vbeta and 13 Jbeta primers. Sequenced by immunoSEQ multiplex PCR; TCRdb stores in-frame clones only, minus some. The sample records around 170,000 clones, about 65% being singletons. The sequencing input was PBMCs. Every receptor here comes from a girl aged 5-17 years in good health and CMV-seronegative.

This sequence joins TRBV5-1 and TRBJ2-3; 11 bases are shared with TRBD2. Looked up from germline, CDR1 is SGHRS and CDR2 is YFSETQ. After removal of 4 bases from V and 4 bases from J, the junction contained 8 bases not matched to a gene. CDR3 size: 16 residues. The CDR3 protein is CASSNLAGGPADTQYF. The CDR3 DNA reads TGCGCCAGCAGCAATTTAGCGGGGGGGCCCGCAGATACGCAGTATTTT.

The chain has TRBV9 and TRBJ2-7; 8 bases are a match to TRBD2. The CDR3 loop spans 16 amino acids. V was pared by 0 bases and J by 6 bases, with 11 bases of the junction left unmatched. The germline V gene has CDR1 SGDLS and CDR2 YYNGEE. CDR3 sequence (DNA): TGTGCCAGCAGCGTAGCTATCGCGGGGGGCGATTCCGAGCAGTACTTC. Translated, it gives CASSVAIAGGDSEQYF.

The chain couples TRBV6-5 to TRBJ1-1; 9 bases fit TRBD1. J lost 3 bases, V lost 6 bases, and 5 bases had no gene match. This CDR3 has 14 residues. In germline, CDR1 is MNHEY, CDR2 SVGAGI. CDR3 bases: TGTGCCAGCAGACTCCGGGACAGGGACACTGAAGCTTTCTTT. It translates to CASRLRDRDTEAFF.

This sequence joins TRBV19 and TRBJ1-5, with 10 bases that match TRBD1. After removal of 3 bases from V and 7 bases from J, the junction contained 9 bases not matched to a gene. CDR1 is LNHDA, CDR2 SQIVND, per germline (reference sequence). The CDR3 is 16 residues long. This CDR3 is CASSMGGQGGGQPQHF. CDR3 bases: TGTGCCAGTAGTATGGGAGGACAGGGGGGCGGCCAGCCCCAGCATTTT. Drawing the rest from reference TRBV19 and TRBJ1-5, the complete variable domain is DGGITQSPKYLFRKEGQNVTLSCEQNLNHDAMYWYRQDPGQGLRLIYYSQIVNDFQKGDIAEGYSVSREKKESFPLTVTSAQKNPTAFYLCASSMGGQGGGQPQHFGDGTRLSIL.

This chain joins TRBV7-9 and TRBJ1-1; 7 nucleotides agree with TRBD1. This CDR3 spans 14 amino acids. Germline values: CDR1 SEHNR, CDR2 FQNEAQ (reference sequence). The ends lost 4 bases at V and 5 bases at J; junction bases unmatched: 7. CDR3: CASSSLGQPTEAFF. The CDR3 DNA follows: TGTGCCAGCAGCTCTTTGGGACAGCCAACTGAAGCTTTCTTT.

V is TRBV7-6 and J is TRBJ2-7, with TRBD2 as a possible D gene (6 bases). Germline V lookup: CDR1 SGHVS, CDR2 FNYEAQ. Trimming took off 4 bases at V and 7 bases at J, with 17 bases between the two ends. This CDR3 contains 14 residues. CDR3 in amino acids: CASSYTPGDEEQYF. The CDR3 region has the DNA TGTGCCAGCAGCTATACGCCGGGAGACGAGGAGCAGTACTTC.

This clone was observed a few times. The rearrangement links TRBV30 to TRBJ1-1; TRBD1 agrees at 7 bases. Germline loops: CDR1 GTSNPN, CDR2 SVGIG (reference sequence). This CDR3 has 12 amino acids. Here the CDR3 DNA reads TGTGCTCGAGAGACAGGGACCTATGAAGCTTTCTTT. It codes for CARETGTYEAFF. Together with reference TRBV30 and TRBJ1-1, the CDR3 gives the full variable domain: SQTIHQWPATLVQPVGSPLSLECTVEGTSNPNLYWYRQAAGRGLQLLFYSVGIGQISSEVPQNLSASRPQDRQFILSSKKLLLSDSGFYLCARETGTYEAFFGQGTRLTVV.

V is TRBV6-1 and J is TRBJ2-7; the match to TRBD2 covers 10 bases. In germline, CDR1 is MNHNS, CDR2 SASEGT. The CDR3 has 14 amino acids. V shed 7 bases and J 2 bases; nucleotides not matched to a gene: 5. CDR3 region: CASTLAGQTYEQYF. The CDR3 nucleotides read TGTGCCAGCACACTAGCGGGGCAAACCTACGAGCAGTACTTC.

This rearrangement joins TRBV15 to TRBJ1-6; 9 bases are a match to TRBD1. J lost 13 bases, V lost 8 bases, and 12 bases had no gene match. This CDR3 is 14 amino acids long. The germline V gene encodes CDR1 LNHNV and CDR2 YYDKDF (reference sequence). In DNA, the CDR3 is TGTGCCACCCGGGTGACAGGGGGTTTTTCCCCCCTCCACTTT. This gives the protein CATRVTGGFSPLHF.

This clone has only a few counts. The rearrangement joins TRBV27 to TRBJ1-2; 9 bases agree with TRBD1. The CDR3 contains 15 residues. The J segment lost 3 bases and the V segment lost 5 bases, leaving 7 bases of the junction unmatched. Germline CDR1 MNHEY, CDR2 SMNVEV (reference sequence). The CDR3 nucleotides read TGTGCCAGCAGTCCAGTAACAGGGGGCGACTATGGCTACACCTTC. It translates to CASSPVTGGDYGYTF.

The gene calls are TRBV6-5 and TRBJ1-1, with 11 nucleotides matching TRBD1. This CDR3 has 15 residues. Trimming removed 4 bases from V and 0 bases from J; junction bases left unmatched: 1. In germline, CDR1 is MNHEY, CDR2 SVGAGI. As DNA, the CDR3 is TGTGCCAGCAGTTGGACAGGGGGCATGAACACTGAAGCTTTCTTT. Its protein is CASSWTGGMNTEAFF.

This clone came up a few times. The chain joins TRBV6-5 to TRBJ2-1; D might be TRBD2 (6 bases). The ends were cut back, 6 bases at V and 0 bases at J, with 9 bases in the middle. The CDR3 sequence is 14 residues long. Germline CDR1 is MNHEY and CDR2 is SVGAGI. The CDR3 region has the DNA TGTGCCAGCAGCCCTAGCGACTCCTACAATGAGCAGTTCTTC. It is translated as CASSPSDSYNEQFF.

CDR3 DNA: TGTGCCAGCAGTGACAGGGGGACCGGGGAGCTGTTTTTT. This gives the protein CASSDRGTGELFF. The chain employs TRBV6-4 and TRBJ2-2, with D possibly being TRBD1 (6 bases). CDR3 length equals 13 residues. Germline V gene sequence: CDR1 MRHNA, CDR2 SNTAGT. Trimming took 2 bases from V and 5 from J, leaving 6 bases between them.

The table lists this clone with a count of one. This chain uses TRBV10-3 with TRBJ1-1; D call uncertain. CDR3 length: 12 residues. Germline V gene sequence: CDR1 ENHRY, CDR2 SYGVKD. Deletions cut 6 bases from V and 5 bases from J, with 10 bases between. The CDR3, as DNA: TGTGCCATCAGCCTAACCTTGACTGAAGCTTTCTTT. Amino acid sequence: CAISLTLTEAFF.

The chain links TRBV7-3 to TRBJ2-3; 8 nucleotides line up with TRBD2. This CDR3 contains 15 residues. V was clipped by 0 bases and J by 5 bases; unmatched bases: 4. Germline V CDR1 and CDR2: SGHTA, FQGTGA. For the CDR3, the DNA is TGTGCCAGCAGCTTAACGCTTAGCGGGGAAGATACGCAGTATTTT. Translating it yields CASSLTLSGEDTQYF.

V is TRBV7-9 and J is TRBJ2-1, with TRBD1 matching 7 bases. Germline CDR1 SEHNR, CDR2 FQNEAQ (reference sequence). The CDR3 spans 17 residues. The junction had 14 bases not matched to a gene; V was cut back by 5 bases and J by 4 bases. The CDR3 DNA follows: TGTGCCAGCAGCCTTTCAGGGGGAAGGGGTCTATACAATGAGCAGTTCTTC. Protein: CASSLSGGRGLYNEQFF.

V usage is TRBV5-4 and J usage is TRBJ2-5; no definite D call. V lost 4 bases, J lost 2 bases, and 21 bases lay in between. CDR1 and CDR2 (germline): SGHNT, YYREEE (reference sequence). This CDR3 comprises 17 residues. The CDR3 protein is CASSATLRHTPQETQYF. In nucleotides, the CDR3 is TGTGCCAGCAGCGCGACGTTGCGGCACACCCCACAAGAGACCCAGTACTTC. The full variable domain, rest sourced from reference TRBV5-4 and TRBJ2-5, is ETGVTQSPTHLIKTRGQQVTLRCSSQSGHNTVSWYQQALGQGPQFIFQYYREEENGRGNFPPRFSGLQFPNYSSELNVNALELDDSALYLCASSATLRHTPQETQYFGPGTRLLVL.

The V and J genes are TRBV7-8 and TRBJ1-1; tentative D call: TRBD1 (6 bases). Trimming removed 5 bases from V and 8 bases from J, with 21 bases in between. CDR1 and CDR2 (germline): SGHVS, FQNEAQ. This CDR3 spans 15 amino acids. The CDR3 region has the DNA TGTGCCAGCAGCGAAAGGGGGAGGGGTCAACGGGAAGCTTTCTTT. Amino acid sequence: CASSERGRGQREAFF. The complete variable domain, with remaining parts taken from reference TRBV7-8 and TRBJ1-1, reads GAGVSQSPRYKVAKRGQDVALRCDPISGHVSLFWYQQALGQGPEFLTYFQNEAQLDKSGLPSDRFFAERPEGSVSTLKIQRTQQEDSAVYLCASSERGRGQREAFFGQGTRLTVV.

The chain joins TRBV7-9 to TRBJ1-3; D is undetermined. The CDR3 consists of 14 residues. CDR1 SEHNR and CDR2 FQNEAQ come from the germline V gene (reference sequence). V was shortened by 2 bases and J by 4 bases, with 9 bases between the two germline ends. In DNA form, the CDR3 reads TGTGCCAGCAGCTTACGGGGAGGAGGAAACACCATATATTTT. It is translated as CASSLRGGGNTIYF.

The gene calls are TRBV28 and TRBJ2-2; D not resolved. Per the germline V gene, CDR1 is MDHEN and CDR2 is SYDVKM. The CDR3 length is 14 residues. Trimming pared 6 bases from V and 5 bases from J, leaving 13 bases between. In DNA form, the CDR3 reads TGTGCCAGCAGCCGAATGACTTGGACCGGGGAGCTGTTTTTT. This codes for CASSRMTWTGELFF.

The genes are TRBV19 and TRBJ2-6; 8 positions agree with TRBD1. Losses at the gene ends were 6 bases for V and 0 bases for J; bases not matched to a gene: 7. This CDR3 contains 17 residues. Germline V lookup: CDR1 LNHDA, CDR2 SQIVND (reference sequence). The CDR3 spells CASSTGGLISGANVLTF. CDR3 nucleotide sequence: TGTGCCAGTAGCACAGGGGGACTTATCTCTGGGGCCAACGTCCTGACTTTC.

This chain connects TRBV7-9 to TRBJ2-6; the D gene is possibly TRBD1 (6 bases). The CDR3 totals 19 residues. V gave up 2 bases and J gave up 0 bases, with 17 bases separating them. Germline V gene lookup returns CDR1 SEHNR and CDR2 FQNEAQ (reference sequence). The CDR3 region has the DNA TGTGCCAGCAGCTTAACGGTGCGGACAGCTCGCTCTGGGGCCAACGTCCTGACTTTC. Protein: CASSLTVRTARSGANVLTF.

This chain connects TRBV13 to TRBJ2-4; 7 nucleotides line up with TRBD1. Germline V gene sequence: CDR1 PRHDT, CDR2 FYEKMQ (reference sequence). Trimming cost V 4 bases and J 0 bases; bases outside gene matches: 12. CDR3 length: 18 residues. The CDR3 sequence: CASSSGTEIAVAKNIQYF. Here the CDR3 DNA reads TGTGCCAGCAGCTCCGGGACAGAGATAGCCGTAGCCAAAAACATTCAGTACTTC. Looking up the rest from reference TRBV13 and TRBJ2-4 gives the full variable domain: AAGVIQSPRHLIKEKRETATLKCYPIPRHDTVYWYQQGPGQDPQFLISFYEKMQSDKGSIPDRFSAQQFSDYHSELNMSSLELGDSALYFCASSSGTEIAVAKNIQYFGAGTRLSVL.

The CDR3 nucleotides are TGTGCCAGCAGACGGGACAGGGAGATGAACACTGAAGCTTTCTTT. This encodes CASRRDREMNTEAFF. V usage is TRBV27 and J usage is TRBJ1-1; 9 nucleotides match TRBD1. CDR3 length equals 15 residues. The germline V gene has CDR1 MNHEY and CDR2 SMNVEV (reference sequence). V trimming: 6 bases; J trimming: 0 bases; junction bases outside the gene matches: 5.

In DNA, the CDR3 is TGCGCCAGCAGCTCGGGACTAGCGGGGGGGGCCTACGAGCAGTACTTC. This codes for CASSSGLAGGAYEQYF. J is TRBJ2-7 and V is TRBV5-1; TRBD2 agrees at 16 bases. V was clipped by 3 bases and J by 2 bases; unmatched bases: 2. Germline CDR1 and CDR2: SGHRS and YFSETQ. This CDR3 is built from 16 residues.

This clone was recorded only once. The chain employs TRBV19 and TRBJ2-2; weak D call: TRBD1 (6 bases). Germline V gene data show CDR1 as LNHDA and CDR2 as SQIVND (reference sequence). Trimming left V 10 bases short and J 1 base short, with 16 bases between. The CDR3 consists of 15 residues. The CDR3 bases are TGTGCCACGAGATCCGGACAGCTGAACACCGGGGAGCTGTTTTTT. Translated, it gives CATRSGQLNTGELFF.

The chain has TRBV9 and TRBJ2-7; 8 bases match TRBD1. CDR1 is SGDLS and CDR2 is YYNGEE in the germline V gene. The CDR3 is made up of 14 amino acids. The V gene end was trimmed by 0 bases and the J gene end by 7 bases; junction bases not matched to a gene: 6. The CDR3 sequence: CASSVGTGGGEQYF. The DNA for the CDR3 is TGTGCCAGCAGCGTAGGTACAGGGGGTGGGGAGCAGTACTTC.

The chain links TRBV7-2 to TRBJ2-7; TRBD2 is a possible D gene (5 bases). CDR3 size: 12 residues. CDR1 is SGHTA, CDR2 FQGNSA, per germline. The V end was cut by 5 bases, the J end by 4 bases, with 9 bases between. In DNA form, the CDR3 reads TGTGCCAGCAGCCAGAGCGGTTACGAGCAGTACTTC. It is translated as CASSQSGYEQYF.

This clone was seen just once. The genes are TRBV1 and TRBJ1-5. TRBV1 is deemed a pseudogene. This CDR3 comprises 15 residues. CDR3 nucleotides: TGCACCAGCAGCCAAGATCTCGGGGGAAATCAGCCCCAGCATTTT. It is translated as CTSSQDLGGNQPQHF.

The chain links TRBV11-1 to TRBJ1-5; D is possibly TRBD1 (5 bases). The CDR3 has 13 residues. Germline loops: CDR1 SGHAT, CDR2 FQDESV (reference sequence). The germline V and J ends were trimmed by 5 bases and 4 bases, with 9 bases remaining between them. The chain's CDR3 is CASSLDTNQPQHF. The CDR3 DNA is TGTGCCAGCAGCCTGGACACAAATCAGCCCCAGCATTTT.

The V and J genes are TRBV25-1 and TRBJ2-1; 9 bases are a match to TRBD1. Germline V CDR1 and CDR2: MGHDK, SYGVNS. Unmatched junction bases numbered 4, after V lost 1 base and J lost 6 bases. The CDR3 is 15 amino acids. The CDR3 sequence: CASSESTGGSNEQFF. The DNA of the CDR3 is TGTGCCAGCAGTGAATCGACAGGGGGTAGCAATGAGCAGTTCTTC.